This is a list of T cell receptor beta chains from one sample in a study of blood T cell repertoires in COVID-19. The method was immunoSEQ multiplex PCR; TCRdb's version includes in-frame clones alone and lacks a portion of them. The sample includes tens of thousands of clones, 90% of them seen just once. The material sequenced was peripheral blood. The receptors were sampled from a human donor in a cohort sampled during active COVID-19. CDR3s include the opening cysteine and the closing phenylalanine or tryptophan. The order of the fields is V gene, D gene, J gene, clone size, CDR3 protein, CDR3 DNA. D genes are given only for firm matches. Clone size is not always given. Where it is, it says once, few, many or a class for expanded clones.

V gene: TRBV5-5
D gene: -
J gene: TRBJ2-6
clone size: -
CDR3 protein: CASRPGVSGANVLTF
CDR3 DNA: TGTGCCAGCAGACCCGGGGTGTCTGGGGCCAACGTCCTGACTTTC

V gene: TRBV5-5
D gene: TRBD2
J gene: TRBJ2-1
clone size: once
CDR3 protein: CASSSRTSGGDEQFF
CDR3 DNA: TGTGCCAGCAGCTCCCGGACTAGCGGGGGTGATGAGCAGTTCTTC

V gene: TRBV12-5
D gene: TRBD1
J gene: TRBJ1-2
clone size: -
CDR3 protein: CASGITGTEYYGYTF
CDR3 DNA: TGTGCTAGTGGTATAACCGGGACAGAATACTATGGCTACACCTTC

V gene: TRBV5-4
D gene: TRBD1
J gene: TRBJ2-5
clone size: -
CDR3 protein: CASSSPGTAQETQYF
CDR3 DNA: TGTGCCAGCAGCTCCCCCGGGACAGCCCAAGAGACCCAGTACTTC

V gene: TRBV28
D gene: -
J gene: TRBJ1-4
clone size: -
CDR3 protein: CASSLWGRSTNEKLFF
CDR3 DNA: TGTGCCAGCAGTTTATGGGGGAGGTCAACTAATGAAAAACTGTTTTTT

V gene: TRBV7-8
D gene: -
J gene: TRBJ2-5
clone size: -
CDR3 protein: CASSPRRYQETQYF
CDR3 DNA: TGTGCCAGCAGCCCCCGCAGGTACCAAGAGACCCAGTACTTC

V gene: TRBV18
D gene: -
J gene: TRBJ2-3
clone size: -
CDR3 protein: CASSEREDTQYF
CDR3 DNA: TGTGCCAGCTCCGAGAGGGAGGATACGCAGTATTTT

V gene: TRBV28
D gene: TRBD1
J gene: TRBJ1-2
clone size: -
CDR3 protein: CASRTWDRELYGYTF
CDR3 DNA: TGTGCCAGCAGGACCTGGGACAGGGAGCTATATGGCTACACCTTC

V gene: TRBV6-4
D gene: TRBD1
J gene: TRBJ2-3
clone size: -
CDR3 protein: CASSQQGRTDTQYF
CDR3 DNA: TGTGCCAGCAGTCAACAGGGGAGAACAGATACGCAGTATTTT

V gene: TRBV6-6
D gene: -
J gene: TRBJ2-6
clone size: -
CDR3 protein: CASSLPTPGVSGANVLTF
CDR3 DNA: TGTGCCAGCAGTCTACCGACTCCAGGGGTCTCTGGGGCCAACGTCCTGACTTTC

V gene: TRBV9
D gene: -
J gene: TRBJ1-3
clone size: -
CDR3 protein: CASSVSGSGNTIYF
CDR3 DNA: TGTGCCAGCAGCGTATCAGGCTCTGGAAACACCATATATTTT

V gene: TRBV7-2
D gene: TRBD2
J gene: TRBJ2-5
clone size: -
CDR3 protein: CASNPSGSGTQYF
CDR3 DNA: TGTGCCAGCAACCCAAGCGGGAGCGGAACCCAGTACTTC

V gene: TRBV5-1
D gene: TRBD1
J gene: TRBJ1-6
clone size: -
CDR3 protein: CASSPGQGTSPLHF
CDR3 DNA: TGCGCCAGCAGCCCTGGACAGGGGACCTCACCCCTCCACTTT